The following is a T cell receptor (beta chain) sequence with its context. Its antigen is undetermined. Trimming at V came to 6 bases and at J to 8 bases, leaving 17 bases not matched to a gene. Germline V gives CDR1 SGHTA, CDR2 FQGNSA. CDR3 length: 16 amino acids. PCR used 60 Vbeta primers and 13 Jbeta primers. As originally analysed: Later, an analysis found about 77 million unique TCR beta chains, and approximately 10 million of these were shared. The protocol was immunoSEQ multiplex PCR, while the TCRdb copy is restricted to in-frame clones and leaves out a portion. Clone size and the V and J calls come from that table; the DNA yielded D and trimming. The sample shows about 81,000 clones, 85% to 90% of them seen only once. These data come from a study of cytomegalovirus exposure and HLA in healthy donors. Background on the study: Earlier, approximately 180 million T cells were analyzed, and 90 million to 140 million unique TCR beta sequences were found among them.

Study results and caveats: A later analysis revealed that TCR association rates differed between HLA loci, peaking at DRB1 and bottoming out at HLA-C. Accurate predictions that matched the HLA-A and HLA-B alleles of most subjects were reportedly made from TCR beta sequences.

The sequence came from a man aged 18 to 29 in good health and CMV-seronegative. The V gene is TRBV7-2, the J gene TRBJ1-2, with 8 nucleotides matching TRBD1. The sequenced sample consisted of PBMCs. CDR3 nucleotides: TGTGCCAGCAGTCGTTTACGGGGCAGGGGGCCGGAGGGCTACACCTTC. Translation gives CASSRLRGRGPEGYTF.